This TCR beta chain was found in a study of cytomegalovirus exposure and HLA in healthy donors. Study details: Out of 350 to 400 genotyped donors, about 76% belonged to the Caucasian-associated ancestry cluster. Broader study findings: Cytomegalovirus-associated TCR beta chains were listed, numbering 150 to 200.

V lost 8 bases and J 6 bases, leaving 16 bases between the germline ends. The CDR3 loop spans 14 amino acids. Germline CDR1 is MDHEN and CDR2 is SYDVKM. This PCR relied on a set of 60 Vbeta primers and 13 Jbeta primers. Measured with immunoSEQ multiplex PCR; TCRdb has only the in-frame clones, and not every one. The repertoire consists of approximately 92,000 clones, with about two thirds occurring once and the leading ten covering approximately 8.9%. With regard to this clone: Its antigen is undetermined.

This chain links TRBV28 with TRBJ2-2; possibly TRBD1 for D (6 bases). The sample was PBMCs. The receptor comes from a man in his 60s in good health and CMV-seronegative. The CDR3 coding sequence is TGTGCCAGCCGAGAACAGGGCGGTGCCGGGGAGCTGTTTTTT. It yields the protein CASREQGGAGELFF.